This TCR beta chain was identified in a study of vaccination effects on CD4 cells after COVID-19. Looking at the study overall: Participants were given two doses of BNT162b2 or mRNA-1273 vaccine.

Antigen-specific CD4+ T cells were expanded (with viral peptide pools) by the ViraFEST assay ahead of sequencing. Isolating CD4+ T cells followed approximately 9 days of culture. SARS-CoV-2 infected the person between March and December 2020, as confirmed by PCR. Every well got two million PBMC, which were grown with 8.5 to 10 IU/ml IL-2 and about 10 ug/ml peptides. This clone was counted only a few times. The antigen is unknown. The length of the CDR3 is 14 residues. Trimming took 0 bases from V and 4 from J, leaving 10 bases between them. Germline CDR1 LGHNT, CDR2 FRNRAP. Libraries were prepared by immunoSEQ multiplex PCR; TCRdb keeps only in-frame clonotypes and omits some of them. The sample has about 19,000 clones; roughly four fifths are singletons.

This chain uses TRBV12-5 with TRBJ2-7; D call uncertain. This receptor was taken from a human donor who had a prior SARS-CoV-2 infection. The sample here was CD4+ T cells from PBMCs cultured with SARS-CoV-2 spike peptides, taken before COVID-19 vaccination. CDR3 sequence (DNA): TGTGCTAGTGGTTTGGTATCCCCGAGGTACGAGCAGTACTTC. This gives the protein CASGLVSPRYEQYF.